This T cell receptor (beta chain) was captured by sequencing in a study of early T cells in non-severe SARS-CoV-2 infection. The CDR3 spans 20 residues. Trimming took 3 bases from V and 5 from J; bases not matched to a gene: 20. Germline CDR1 reads MNHEY; CDR2 reads SMNVEV (reference sequence). TCRdb re-called the 5' RACE reads through MiXCR, storing one row per CDR3 protein. The data hold tens of thousands of distinct CDR3 sequences, with around 13% observed a single time. This clonotype showed up just a few times. The gene calls are TRBV27 and TRBJ2-2, with 8 bases that match TRBD2. Material for sequencing was whole blood. The origin of this receptor is an adult who was a healthcare worker with PCR-confirmed SARS-CoV-2 infection or an uninfected control (not recorded which). CDR3 in amino acids: CASSLSGYPGSSGRTGELFF. CDR3 coding DNA: TGTGCCAGCAGTTTGTCTGGGTACCCGGGTTCCAGCGGGAGAACCGGGGAGCTGTTTTTT.